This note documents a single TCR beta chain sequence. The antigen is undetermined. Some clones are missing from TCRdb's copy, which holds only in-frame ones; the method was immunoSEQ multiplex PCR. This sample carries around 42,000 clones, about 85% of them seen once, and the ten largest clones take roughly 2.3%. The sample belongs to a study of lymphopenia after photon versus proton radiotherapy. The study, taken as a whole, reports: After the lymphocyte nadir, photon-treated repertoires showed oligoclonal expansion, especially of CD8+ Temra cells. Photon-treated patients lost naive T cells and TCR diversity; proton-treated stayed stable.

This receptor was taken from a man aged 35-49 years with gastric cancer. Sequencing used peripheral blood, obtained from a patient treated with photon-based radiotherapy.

DNA of the CDR3: TGCGCCAGCAGCCAAGACAAAACTAGGGGAGATACGCAGTATTTT. Protein sequence: CASSQDKTRGDTQYF. This sequence joins TRBV4-3 and TRBJ2-3; perhaps D is TRBD1 or TRBD2 (5 bases each). V was trimmed by 0 bases and J by 5 bases, leaving 12 bases between them. Germline V CDR1 and CDR2: LGHNA, YSLEER. This CDR3 has 15 residues.